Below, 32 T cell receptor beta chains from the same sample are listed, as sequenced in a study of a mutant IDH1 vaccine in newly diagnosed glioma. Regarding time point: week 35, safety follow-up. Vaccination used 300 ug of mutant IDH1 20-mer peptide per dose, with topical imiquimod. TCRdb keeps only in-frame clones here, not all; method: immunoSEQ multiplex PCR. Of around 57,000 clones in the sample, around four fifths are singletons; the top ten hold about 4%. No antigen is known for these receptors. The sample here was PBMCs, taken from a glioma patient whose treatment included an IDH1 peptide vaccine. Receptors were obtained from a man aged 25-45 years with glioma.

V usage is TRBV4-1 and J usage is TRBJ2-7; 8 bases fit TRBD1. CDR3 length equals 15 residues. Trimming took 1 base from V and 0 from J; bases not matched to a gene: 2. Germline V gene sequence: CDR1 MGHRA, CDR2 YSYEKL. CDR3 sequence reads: CASSQVTGGSYEQYF. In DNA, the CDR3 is TGCGCCAGCAGCCAAGTCACAGGGGGCTCCTACGAGCAGTACTTC.

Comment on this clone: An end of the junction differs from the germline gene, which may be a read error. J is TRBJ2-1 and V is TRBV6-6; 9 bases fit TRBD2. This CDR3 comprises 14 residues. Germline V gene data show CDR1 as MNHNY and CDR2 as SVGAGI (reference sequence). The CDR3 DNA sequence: TGTGCCAGCAGTCCGGGACTAGCCTATAATGAGCAGTTCTTC. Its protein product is CASSPGLAYNEQFF.

The CDR3 here is CASSEKWWTLPSSGELFF. In DNA form, the CDR3 reads TGTGCCAGCAGTGAAAAGTGGTGGACACTACCCTCCTCCGGGGAGCTGTTTTTT. The rearrangement uses TRBV2 and TRBJ2-2, with a possible D match to TRBD1 (5 bases). V lost 2 bases to trimming and J lost 6 bases, with 22 bases between them. This CDR3 has 18 amino acids. Germline CDR1 reads SNHLY; CDR2 reads FYNNEI. Full variable domain (missing parts from reference TRBV2 and TRBJ2-2): EPEVTQTPSHQVTQMGQEVILRCVPISNHLYFYWYRQILGQKVEFLVSFYNNEISEKSEIFDDQFSVERPDGSNFTLKIRSTKLEDSAMYFCASSEKWWTLPSSGELFFGEGSRLTVL.

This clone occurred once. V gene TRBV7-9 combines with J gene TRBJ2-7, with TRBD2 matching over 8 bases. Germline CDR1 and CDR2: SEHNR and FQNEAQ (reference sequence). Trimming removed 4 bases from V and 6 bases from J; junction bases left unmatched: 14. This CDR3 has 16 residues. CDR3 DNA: TGTGCCAGCAGCTCGGGACTAGGCAAGATCTTTGTCGAGCAGTACTTC. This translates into CASSSGLGKIFVEQYF.

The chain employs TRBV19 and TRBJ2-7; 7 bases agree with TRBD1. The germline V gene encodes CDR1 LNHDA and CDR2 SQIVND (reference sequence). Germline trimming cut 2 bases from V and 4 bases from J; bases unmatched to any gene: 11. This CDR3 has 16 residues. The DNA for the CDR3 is TGTGCCAGTAGTATACGAACCGGGACAGAACCGTACGAGCAGTACTTC. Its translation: CASSIRTGTEPYEQYF.

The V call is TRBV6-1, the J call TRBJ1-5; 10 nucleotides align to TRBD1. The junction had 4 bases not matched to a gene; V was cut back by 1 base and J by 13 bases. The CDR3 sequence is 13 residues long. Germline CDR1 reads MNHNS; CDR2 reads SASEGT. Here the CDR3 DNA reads TGTGCCAGCAGTGAAGTTAGACAGGGGGCACAGCATTTT. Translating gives CASSEVRQGAQHF.

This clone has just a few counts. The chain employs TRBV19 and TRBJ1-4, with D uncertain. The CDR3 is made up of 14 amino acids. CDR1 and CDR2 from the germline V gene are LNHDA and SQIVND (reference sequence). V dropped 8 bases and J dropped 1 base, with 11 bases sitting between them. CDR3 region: CASQRTITNEKLFF. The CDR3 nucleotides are TGTGCCAGTCAAAGGACGATAACTAATGAAAAACTGTTTTTT.

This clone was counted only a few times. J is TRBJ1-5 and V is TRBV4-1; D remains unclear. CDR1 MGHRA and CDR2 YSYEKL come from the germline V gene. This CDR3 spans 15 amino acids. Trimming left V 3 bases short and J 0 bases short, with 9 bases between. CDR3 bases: TGCGCCAGCAGCCAGAATCAGAATAGCAATCAGCCCCAGCATTTT. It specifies CASSQNQNSNQPQHF.

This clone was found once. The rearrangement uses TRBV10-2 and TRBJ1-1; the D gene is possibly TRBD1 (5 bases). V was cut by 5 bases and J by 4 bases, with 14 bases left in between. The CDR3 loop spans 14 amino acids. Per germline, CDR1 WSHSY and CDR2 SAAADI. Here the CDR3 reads CASSTLGASTEAFF. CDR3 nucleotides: TGCGCCAGCAGTACCCTTGGGGCTAGCACTGAAGCTTTCTTT.

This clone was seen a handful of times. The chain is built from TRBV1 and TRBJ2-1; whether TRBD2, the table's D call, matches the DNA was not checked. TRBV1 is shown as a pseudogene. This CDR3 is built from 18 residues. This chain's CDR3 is CTSSQAGLAKISYNEQFF. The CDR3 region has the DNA TGCACCAGCAGCCAAGCGGGACTAGCGAAAATCTCCTACAATGAGCAGTTCTTC.

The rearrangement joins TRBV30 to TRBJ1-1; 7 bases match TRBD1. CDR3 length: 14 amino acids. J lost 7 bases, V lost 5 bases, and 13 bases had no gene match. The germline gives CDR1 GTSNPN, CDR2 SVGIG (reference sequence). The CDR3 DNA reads TGTGCCTGGCGCGACAGGGTTGGATTTCATGAAGCTTTCTTT. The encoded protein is CAWRDRVGFHEAFF.

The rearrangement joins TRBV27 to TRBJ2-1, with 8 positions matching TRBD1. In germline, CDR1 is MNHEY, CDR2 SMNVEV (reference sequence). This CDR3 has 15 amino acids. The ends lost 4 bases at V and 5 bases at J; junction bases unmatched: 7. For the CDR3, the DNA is TGTGCCAGCAGTTCCGGGACAGGCCTAGACAATGAGCAGTTCTTC. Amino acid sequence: CASSSGTGLDNEQFF.

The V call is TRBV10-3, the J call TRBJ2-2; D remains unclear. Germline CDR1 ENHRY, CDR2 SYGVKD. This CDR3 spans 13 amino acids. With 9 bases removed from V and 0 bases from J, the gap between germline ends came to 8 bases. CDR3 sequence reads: CAMTETNTGELFF. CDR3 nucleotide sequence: TGTGCCATGACGGAAACGAACACCGGGGAGCTGTTTTTT.

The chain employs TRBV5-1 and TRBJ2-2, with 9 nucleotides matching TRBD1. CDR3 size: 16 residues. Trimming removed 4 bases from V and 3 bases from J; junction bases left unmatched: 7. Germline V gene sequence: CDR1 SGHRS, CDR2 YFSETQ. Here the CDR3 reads CASSAGDRADTGELFF. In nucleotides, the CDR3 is TGCGCCAGCAGCGCCGGGGACAGGGCAGACACCGGGGAGCTGTTTTTT.

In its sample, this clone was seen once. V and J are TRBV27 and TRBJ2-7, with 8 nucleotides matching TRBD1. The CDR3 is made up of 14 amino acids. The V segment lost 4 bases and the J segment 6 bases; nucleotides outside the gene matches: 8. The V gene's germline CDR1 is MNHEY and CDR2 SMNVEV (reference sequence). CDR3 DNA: TGTGCCAGCAGTTCCCTGGACAGGGTAGCCGAGCAGTACTTC. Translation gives CASSSLDRVAEQYF.

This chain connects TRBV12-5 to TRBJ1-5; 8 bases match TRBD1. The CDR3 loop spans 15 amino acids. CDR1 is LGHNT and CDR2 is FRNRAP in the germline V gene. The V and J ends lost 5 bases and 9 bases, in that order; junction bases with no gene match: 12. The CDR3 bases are TGTGCTAGTGGTAATACGACAGGGGTCGTTCGGCCCCAGCATTTT. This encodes CASGNTTGVVRPQHF.

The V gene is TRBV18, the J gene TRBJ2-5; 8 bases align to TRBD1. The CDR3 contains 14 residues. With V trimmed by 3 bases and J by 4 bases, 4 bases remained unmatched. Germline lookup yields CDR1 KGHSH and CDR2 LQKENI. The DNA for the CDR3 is TGTGCCAGCTCACCGGGCAGGGGGCGAGAGACCCAGTACTTC. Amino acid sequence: CASSPGRGRETQYF.

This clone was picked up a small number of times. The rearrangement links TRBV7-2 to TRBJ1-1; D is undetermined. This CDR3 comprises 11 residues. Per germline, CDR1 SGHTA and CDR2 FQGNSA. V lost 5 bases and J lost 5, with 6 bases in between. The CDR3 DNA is TGTGCCAGCAGCCCCCTGACTGAAGCTTTCTTT. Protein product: CASSPLTEAFF.

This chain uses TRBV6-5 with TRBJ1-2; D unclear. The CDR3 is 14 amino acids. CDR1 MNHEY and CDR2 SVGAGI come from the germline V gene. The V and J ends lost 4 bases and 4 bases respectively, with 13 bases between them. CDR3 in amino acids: CASSLGETSYGYTF. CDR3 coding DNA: TGTGCCAGCAGTTTAGGCGAAACTTCCTATGGCTACACCTTC.

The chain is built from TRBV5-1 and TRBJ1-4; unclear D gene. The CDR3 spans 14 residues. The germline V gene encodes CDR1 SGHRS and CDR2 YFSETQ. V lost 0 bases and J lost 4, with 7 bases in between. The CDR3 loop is CASSLDSFNEKLFF. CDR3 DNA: TGCGCCAGCAGCTTGGACAGTTTTAATGAAAAACTGTTTTTT.

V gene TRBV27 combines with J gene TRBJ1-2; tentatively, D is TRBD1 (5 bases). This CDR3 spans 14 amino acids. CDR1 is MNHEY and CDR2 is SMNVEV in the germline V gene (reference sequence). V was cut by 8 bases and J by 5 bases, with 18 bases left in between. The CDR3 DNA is TGTGCCAGCCGGGCTTCCGGGACGGCTTATGGCTACACCTTC. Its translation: CASRASGTAYGYTF.

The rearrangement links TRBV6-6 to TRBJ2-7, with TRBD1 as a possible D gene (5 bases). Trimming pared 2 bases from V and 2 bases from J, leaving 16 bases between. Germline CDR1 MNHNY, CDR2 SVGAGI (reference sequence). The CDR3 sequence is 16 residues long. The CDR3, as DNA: TGTGCCAGCAGTTACGTTGGACCTGGGGCTACCTACGAGCAGTACTTC. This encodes CASSYVGPGATYEQYF.

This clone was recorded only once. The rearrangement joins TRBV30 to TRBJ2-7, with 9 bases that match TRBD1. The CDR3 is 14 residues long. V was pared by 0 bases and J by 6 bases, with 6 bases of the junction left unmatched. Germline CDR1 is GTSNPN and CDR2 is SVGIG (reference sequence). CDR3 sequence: CAWSVGTGFFEQYF. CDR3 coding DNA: TGTGCCTGGAGTGTAGGGACAGGGTTTTTCGAGCAGTACTTC. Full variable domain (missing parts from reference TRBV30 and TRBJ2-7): SQTIHQWPATLVQPVGSPLSLECTVEGTSNPNLYWYRQAAGRGLQLLFYSVGIGQISSEVPQNLSASRPQDRQFILSSKKLLLSDSGFYLCAWSVGTGFFEQYFGPGTRLTVT.

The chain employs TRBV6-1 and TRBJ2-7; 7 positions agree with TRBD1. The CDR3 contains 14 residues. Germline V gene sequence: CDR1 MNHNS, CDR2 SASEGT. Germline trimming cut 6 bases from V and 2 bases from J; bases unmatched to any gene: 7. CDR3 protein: CASSLQGMAYEQYF. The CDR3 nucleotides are TGTGCCAGCAGCTTACAGGGGATGGCCTACGAGCAGTACTTC.

The CDR3 DNA follows: TGTGCCTGGAAGGGAGCCGGGGAGCTGTTTTTT. This gives the protein CAWKGAGELFF. The rearrangement links TRBV30 to TRBJ2-2, with D possibly matching TRBD2 (5 bases). The CDR3 consists of 11 residues. Germline lookup yields CDR1 GTSNPN and CDR2 SVGIG (reference sequence). With 4 bases removed from V and 6 bases from J, the gap between germline ends came to 6 bases.

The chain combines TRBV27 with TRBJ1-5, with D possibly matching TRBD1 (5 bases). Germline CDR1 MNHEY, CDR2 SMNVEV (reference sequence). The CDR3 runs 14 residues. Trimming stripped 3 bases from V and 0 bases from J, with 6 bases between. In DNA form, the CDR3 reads TGTGCCAGCAGTTTTGGGGGTAGCAATCAGCCCCAGCATTTT. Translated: CASSFGGSNQPQHF.

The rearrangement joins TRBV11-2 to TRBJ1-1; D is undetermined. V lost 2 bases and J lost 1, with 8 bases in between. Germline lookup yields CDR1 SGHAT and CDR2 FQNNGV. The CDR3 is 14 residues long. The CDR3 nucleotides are TGTGCCAGCAGCTTATCGGGTTGGAACACTGAAGCTTTCTTT. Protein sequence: CASSLSGWNTEAFF. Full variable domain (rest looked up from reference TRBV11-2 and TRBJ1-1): EAGVAQSPRYKIIEKRQSVAFWCNPISGHATLYWYQQILGQGPKLLIQFQNNGVVDDSQLPKDRFSAERLKGVDSTLKIQPAKLEDSAVYLCASSLSGWNTEAFFGQGTRLTVV.

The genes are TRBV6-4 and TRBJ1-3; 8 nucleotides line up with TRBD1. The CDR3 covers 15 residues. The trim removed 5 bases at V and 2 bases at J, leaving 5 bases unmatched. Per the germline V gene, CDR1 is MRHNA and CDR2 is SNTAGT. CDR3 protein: CASSQDRGAGNTIYF. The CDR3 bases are TGTGCCAGCAGTCAAGACAGGGGCGCTGGAAACACCATATATTTT.

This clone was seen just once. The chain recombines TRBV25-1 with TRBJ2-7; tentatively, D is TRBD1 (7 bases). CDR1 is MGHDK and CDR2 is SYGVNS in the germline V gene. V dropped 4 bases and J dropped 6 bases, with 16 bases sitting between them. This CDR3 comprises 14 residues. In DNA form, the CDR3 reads TGTGCCAGCAGTGCATCTAACAGGGGAGGCGAGCAGTACTTC. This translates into CASSASNRGGEQYF.

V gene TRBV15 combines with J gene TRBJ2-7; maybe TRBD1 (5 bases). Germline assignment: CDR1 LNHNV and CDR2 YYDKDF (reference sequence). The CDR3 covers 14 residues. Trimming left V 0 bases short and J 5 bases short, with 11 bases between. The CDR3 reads CATSRDRVNDEQYF. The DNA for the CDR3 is TGTGCCACCAGCAGAGACAGGGTCAACGACGAGCAGTACTTC.

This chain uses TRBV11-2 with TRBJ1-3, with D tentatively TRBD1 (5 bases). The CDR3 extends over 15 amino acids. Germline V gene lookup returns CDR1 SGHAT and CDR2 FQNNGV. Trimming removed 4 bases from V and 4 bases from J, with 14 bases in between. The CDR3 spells CASSYRDVLGNTIYF. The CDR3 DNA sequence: TGTGCCAGCAGCTACCGGGACGTCCTGGGAAACACCATATATTTT.

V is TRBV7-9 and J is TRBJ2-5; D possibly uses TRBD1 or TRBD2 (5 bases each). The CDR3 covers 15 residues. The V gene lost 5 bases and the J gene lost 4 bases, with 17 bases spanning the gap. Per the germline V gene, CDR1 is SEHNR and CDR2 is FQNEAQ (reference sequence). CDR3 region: CASSPGAEKGETQYF. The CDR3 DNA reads TGTGCCAGCAGCCCCGGGGCGGAGAAAGGAGAGACCCAGTACTTC.